The rows below give T cell receptor beta chains drawn from one sample of a study of T cell responses to AZD1222 COVID-19 vaccine. Libraries were prepared by immunoSEQ multiplex PCR; TCRdb keeps only in-frame clonotypes and omits some of them. The sample shows approximately 110,000 clones, around 92% of them seen only once. Sequences were derived from peripheral blood, sampled 28 days after the second AZD1222 dose. The receptors stem from an adult who received the AZD1222 COVID-19 vaccine. Both conserved end residues are part of each CDR3. The order of the fields is CDR3 length, V gene, J gene, D gene, clone size, CDR3 protein, CDR3 DNA. A D gene is named only where the DNA matches it firmly. Expanded clones get a size class; other rows say once, few or many, or leave the size out.

len: 16; v_gene: TRBV14; j_gene: TRBJ2-1; d_gene: NA; abundance: NA; CDR3aa: CASSQSFLDGPHGQFF; CDR3nt: TGTGCCAGCAGCCAATCGTTTTTAGACGGACCGCATGGGCAGTTCTTC
len: 14; v_gene: TRBV3-1/TRBV3-2; j_gene: TRBJ1-1; d_gene: NA; abundance: once; CDR3aa: CASSQDRQNTEAFF; CDR3nt: TGTGCCAGCAGCCAAGATAGGCAGAACACTGAAGCTTTCTTT
len: 15; v_gene: TRBV5-1; j_gene: TRBJ2-1; d_gene: TRBD1; abundance: NA; CDR3aa: CASSYRDSSYNEQFF; CDR3nt: TGCGCCAGCAGCTACCGGGACAGCTCCTACAATGAGCAGTTCTTC
len: 15; v_gene: TRBV2; j_gene: TRBJ1-5; d_gene: TRBD1; abundance: NA; CDR3aa: CASRTGTVGNQPQHF; CDR3nt: TGTGCCAGCAGGACCGGGACAGTAGGCAATCAGCCCCAGCATTTT
len: 13; v_gene: TRBV12-3/TRBV12-4; j_gene: TRBJ1-2; d_gene: NA; abundance: once; CDR3aa: CASSLRGDYGYTF; CDR3nt: TGTGCCAGCAGTTTAAGGGGAGACTATGGCTACACCTTC
len: 17; v_gene: TRBV7-8; j_gene: TRBJ2-2; d_gene: NA; abundance: NA; CDR3aa: CASSRREKRARTGELFF; CDR3nt: TGTGCCAGCAGCCGTCGTGAAAAGCGGGCACGCACCGGGGAGCTGTTTTTT
len: 12; v_gene: TRBV6-2/TRBV6-3; j_gene: TRBJ2-7; d_gene: NA; abundance: NA; CDR3aa: CASSWTVAEQYF; CDR3nt: TGTGCCAGCAGTTGGACGGTAGCCGAGCAGTACTTC
len: 15; v_gene: TRBV2; j_gene: TRBJ1-3; d_gene: NA; abundance: once; CDR3aa: CASNIGGTTGNTIYF; CDR3nt: TGTGCCAGCAATATCGGGGGAACTACTGGAAACACCATATATTTT
len: 16; v_gene: TRBV19; j_gene: TRBJ2-7; d_gene: NA; abundance: NA; CDR3aa: CASSIDPGRSTYEQYF; CDR3nt: TGTGCCAGTAGTATAGATCCTGGACGGAGTACCTACGAGCAGTACTTC
len: 14; v_gene: TRBV5-4; j_gene: TRBJ1-2; d_gene: NA; abundance: NA; CDR3aa: CASRRSSVNYGYTF; CDR3nt: TGTGCCAGCAGGAGGTCTTCCGTTAACTATGGCTACACCTTC
len: 14; v_gene: TRBV6-5; j_gene: TRBJ1-1; d_gene: NA; abundance: NA; CDR3aa: CASSPIHLNTEAFF; CDR3nt: TGTGCCAGCAGCCCAATTCATTTAAACACTGAAGCTTTCTTT
len: 12; v_gene: TRBV7-2; j_gene: TRBJ2-7; d_gene: NA; abundance: NA; CDR3aa: CASSPGGYEQYF; CDR3nt: TGTGCCAGCAGCCCAGGAGGATACGAGCAGTACTTC
len: 17; v_gene: TRBV3-1/TRBV3-2; j_gene: TRBJ1-2; d_gene: TRBD1; abundance: NA; CDR3aa: CASSQGLRQGLRGGYTF; CDR3nt: TGTGCCAGCAGCCAGGGCCTGAGACAGGGTTTACGGGGCGGCTACACCTTC
len: 16; v_gene: TRBV3-1/TRBV3-2; j_gene: TRBJ1-6; d_gene: TRBD1; abundance: NA; CDR3aa: CASSQGTGFNNSPLHF; CDR3nt: TGTGCCAGCAGCCAGGGGACAGGATTTAATAATTCACCCCTCCACTTT
len: 12; v_gene: TRBV27; j_gene: TRBJ2-3; d_gene: NA; abundance: NA; CDR3aa: CASSFKVDTQYF; CDR3nt: TGTGCCAGCAGTTTCAAGGTAGATACGCAGTATTTT
len: 10; v_gene: TRBV20-1; j_gene: TRBJ2-7; d_gene: NA; abundance: NA; CDR3aa: CSVRQREQYF; CDR3nt: TGCAGTGTACGACAACGCGAGCAGTACTTC
len: 13; v_gene: TRBV19; j_gene: TRBJ1-1; d_gene: NA; abundance: once; CDR3aa: CASSIPRNSLPFF; CDR3nt: TGTGCCAGTAGTATCCCCCGGAACAGCTTACCTTTCTTT
len: 13; v_gene: TRBV11-3; j_gene: TRBJ1-1; d_gene: NA; abundance: NA; CDR3aa: CASSLGEDTEAFF; CDR3nt: TGTGCCAGCAGCTTAGGAGAAGACACTGAAGCTTTCTTT
len: 14; v_gene: TRBV19; j_gene: TRBJ1-2; d_gene: NA; abundance: NA; CDR3aa: CASSIDRTVDGYTF; CDR3nt: TGTGCCAGTAGTATAGATCGAACGGTCGATGGCTACACCTTC
len: 13; v_gene: TRBV14; j_gene: TRBJ2-1; d_gene: TRBD1; abundance: NA; CDR3aa: CASSRQGLNEQFF; CDR3nt: TGTGCCAGCAGCCGACAGGGATTAAATGAGCAGTTCTTC
len: 16; v_gene: TRBV28; j_gene: TRBJ1-5; d_gene: NA; abundance: NA; CDR3aa: CASSPIDSYSNQPQHF; CDR3nt: TGTGCCAGCAGTCCGATCGACAGTTATAGCAATCAGCCCCAGCATTTT
len: 14; v_gene: TRBV28; j_gene: TRBJ1-1; d_gene: TRBD1; abundance: NA; CDR3aa: CASSFGDRVTEAFF; CDR3nt: TGTGCCAGCAGTTTTGGGGACAGGGTTACTGAAGCTTTCTTT